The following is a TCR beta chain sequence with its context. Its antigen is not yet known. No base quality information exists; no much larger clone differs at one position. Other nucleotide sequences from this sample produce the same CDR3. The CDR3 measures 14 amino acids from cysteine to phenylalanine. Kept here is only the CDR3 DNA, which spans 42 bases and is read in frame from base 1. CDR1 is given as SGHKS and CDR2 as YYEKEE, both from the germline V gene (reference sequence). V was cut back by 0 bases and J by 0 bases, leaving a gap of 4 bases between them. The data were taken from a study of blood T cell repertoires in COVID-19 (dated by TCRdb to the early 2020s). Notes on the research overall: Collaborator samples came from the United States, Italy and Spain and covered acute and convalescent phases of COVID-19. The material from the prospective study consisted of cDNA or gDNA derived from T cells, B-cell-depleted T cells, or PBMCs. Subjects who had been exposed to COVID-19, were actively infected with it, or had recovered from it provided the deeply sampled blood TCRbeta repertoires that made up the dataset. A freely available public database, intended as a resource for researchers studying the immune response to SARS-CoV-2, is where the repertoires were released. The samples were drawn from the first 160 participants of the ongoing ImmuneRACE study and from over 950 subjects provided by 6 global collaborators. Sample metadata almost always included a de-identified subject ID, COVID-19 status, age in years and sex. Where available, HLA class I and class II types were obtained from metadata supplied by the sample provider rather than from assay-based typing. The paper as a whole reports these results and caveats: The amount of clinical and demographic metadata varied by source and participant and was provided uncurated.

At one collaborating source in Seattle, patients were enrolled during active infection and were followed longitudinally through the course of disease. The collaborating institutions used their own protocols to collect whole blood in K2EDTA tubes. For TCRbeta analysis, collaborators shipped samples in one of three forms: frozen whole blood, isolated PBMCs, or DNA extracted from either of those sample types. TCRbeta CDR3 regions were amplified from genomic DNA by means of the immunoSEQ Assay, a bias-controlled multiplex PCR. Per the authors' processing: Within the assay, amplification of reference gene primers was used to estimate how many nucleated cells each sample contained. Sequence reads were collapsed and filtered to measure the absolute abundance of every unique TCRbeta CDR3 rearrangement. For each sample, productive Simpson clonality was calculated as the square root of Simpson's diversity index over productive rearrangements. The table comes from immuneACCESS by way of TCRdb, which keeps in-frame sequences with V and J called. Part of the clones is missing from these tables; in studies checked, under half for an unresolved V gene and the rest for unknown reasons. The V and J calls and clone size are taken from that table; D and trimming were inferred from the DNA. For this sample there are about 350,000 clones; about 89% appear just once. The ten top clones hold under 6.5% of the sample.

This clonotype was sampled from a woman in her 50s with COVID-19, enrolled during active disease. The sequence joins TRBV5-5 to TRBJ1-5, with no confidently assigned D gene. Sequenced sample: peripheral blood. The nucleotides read TGTGCCAGCAGCTTGGCCGGTAGCAATCAGCCCCAGCATTTT. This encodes CASSLAGSNQPQHF.